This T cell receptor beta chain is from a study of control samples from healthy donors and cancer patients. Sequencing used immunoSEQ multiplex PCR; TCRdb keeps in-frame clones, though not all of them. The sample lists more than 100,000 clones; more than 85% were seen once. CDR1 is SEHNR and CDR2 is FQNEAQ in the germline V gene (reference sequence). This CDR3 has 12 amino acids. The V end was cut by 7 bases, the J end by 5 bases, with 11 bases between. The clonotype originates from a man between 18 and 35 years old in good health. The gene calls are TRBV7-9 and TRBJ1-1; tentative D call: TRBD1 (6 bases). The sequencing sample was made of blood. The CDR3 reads CASTQGGTEAFF. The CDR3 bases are TGTGCCAGCACCCAAGGGGGTACTGAAGCTTTCTTT. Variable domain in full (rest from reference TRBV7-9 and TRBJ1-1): DTGVSQNPRHKITKRGQNVTFRCDPISEHNRLYWYRQTLGQGPEFLTYFQNEAQLEKSRLLSDRFSAERPKGSFSTLEIQRTEQGDSAMYLCASTQGGTEAFFGQGTRLTVV.